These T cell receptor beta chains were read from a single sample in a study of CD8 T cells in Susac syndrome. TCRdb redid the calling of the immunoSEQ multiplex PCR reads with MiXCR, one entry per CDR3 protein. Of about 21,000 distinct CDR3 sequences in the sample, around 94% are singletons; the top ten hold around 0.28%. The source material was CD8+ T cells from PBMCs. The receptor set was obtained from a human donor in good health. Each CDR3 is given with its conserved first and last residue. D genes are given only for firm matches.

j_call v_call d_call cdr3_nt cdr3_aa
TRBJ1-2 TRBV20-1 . TGCAGTGCTAGACCTCCTGTAGGCCTTGTTGGAATCCATGGCTACACCTTC CSARPPVGLVGIHGYTF
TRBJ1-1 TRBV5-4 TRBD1 TGTGCCAGCAGCTTGGGGACAGGGAACACTGAAGCTTTCTTT CASSLGTGNTEAFF